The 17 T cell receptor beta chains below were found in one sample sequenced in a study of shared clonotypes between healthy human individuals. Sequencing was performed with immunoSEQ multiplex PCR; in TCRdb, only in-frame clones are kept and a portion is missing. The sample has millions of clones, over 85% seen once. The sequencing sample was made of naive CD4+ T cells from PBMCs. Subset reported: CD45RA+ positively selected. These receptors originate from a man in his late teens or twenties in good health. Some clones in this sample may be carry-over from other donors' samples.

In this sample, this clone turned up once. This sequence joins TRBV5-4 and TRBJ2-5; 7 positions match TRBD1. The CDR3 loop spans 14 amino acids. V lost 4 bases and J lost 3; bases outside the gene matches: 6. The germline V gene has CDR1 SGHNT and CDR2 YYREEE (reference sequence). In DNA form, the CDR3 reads TGTGCCAGCAGCCCGGTCGGGACAGAAGAGACCCAGTACTTC. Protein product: CASSPVGTEETQYF.

The DNA of the CDR3 is TGTGCCAGTAGTATACGGGGCTCTGGAAACACCATATATTTT. Translated, it gives CASSIRGSGNTIYF. This sequence joins TRBV19 and TRBJ1-3; D gene uncertain. The CDR3 is made up of 14 amino acids. Germline CDR1 and CDR2: LNHDA and SQIVND (reference sequence). Deletions cut 2 bases from V and 0 bases from J, with 5 bases between.

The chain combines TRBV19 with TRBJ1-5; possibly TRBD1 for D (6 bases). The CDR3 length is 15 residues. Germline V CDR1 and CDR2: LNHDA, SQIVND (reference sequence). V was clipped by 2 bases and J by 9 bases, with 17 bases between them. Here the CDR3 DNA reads TGTGCCAGTAGTATAAAGCGTTCAGGGGTCCGGCCCCAGCATTTT. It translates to CASSIKRSGVRPQHF.

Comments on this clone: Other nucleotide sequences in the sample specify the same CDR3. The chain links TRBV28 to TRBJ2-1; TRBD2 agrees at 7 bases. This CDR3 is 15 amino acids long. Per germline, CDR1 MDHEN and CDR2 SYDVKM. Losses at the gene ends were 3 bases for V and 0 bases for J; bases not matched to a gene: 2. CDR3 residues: CASSLGGSSYNEQFF. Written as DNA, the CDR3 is TGTGCCAGCAGTTTGGGCGGGAGCTCCTACAATGAGCAGTTCTTC.

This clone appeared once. The CDR3 DNA follows: TGTGCCAGCAGCCCGCAGGGACCGCGCTACACAGATACGCAGTATTTT. Its protein product is CASSPQGPRYTDTQYF. The V and J genes are TRBV7-3 and TRBJ2-3; D is perhaps TRBD1 or TRBD2 (5 bases each). There are 16 residues in the CDR3. Looked up from germline, CDR1 is SGHTA and CDR2 is FQGTGA. V shed 5 bases and J shed 2 bases, with 17 bases lying between them.

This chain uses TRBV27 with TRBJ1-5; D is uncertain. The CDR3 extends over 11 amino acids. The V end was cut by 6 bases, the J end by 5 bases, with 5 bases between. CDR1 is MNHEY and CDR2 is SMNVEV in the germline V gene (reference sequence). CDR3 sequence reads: CASRLYQPQHF. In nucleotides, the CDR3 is TGTGCCAGCAGGCTATATCAGCCCCAGCATTTT.

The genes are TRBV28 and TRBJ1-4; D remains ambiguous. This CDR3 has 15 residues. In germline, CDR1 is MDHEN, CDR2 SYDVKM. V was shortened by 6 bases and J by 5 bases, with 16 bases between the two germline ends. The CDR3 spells CASSTLAPRNEKLFF. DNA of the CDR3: TGTGCCAGCAGCACCCTCGCGCCCCGGAATGAAAAACTGTTTTTT.

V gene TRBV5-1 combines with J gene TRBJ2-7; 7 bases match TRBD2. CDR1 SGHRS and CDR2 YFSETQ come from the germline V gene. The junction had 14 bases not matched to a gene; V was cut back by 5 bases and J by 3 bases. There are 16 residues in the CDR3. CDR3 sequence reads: CASRQGPTSEYYEQYF. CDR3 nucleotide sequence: TGCGCCAGCAGGCAAGGCCCCACTAGCGAATACTACGAGCAGTACTTC.

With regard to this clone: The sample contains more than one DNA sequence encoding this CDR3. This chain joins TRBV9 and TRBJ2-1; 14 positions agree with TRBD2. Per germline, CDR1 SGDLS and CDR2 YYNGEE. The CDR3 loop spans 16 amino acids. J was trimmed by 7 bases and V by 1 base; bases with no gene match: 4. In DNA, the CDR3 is TGTGCCAGCAGCGTAACCGGGACTAGCGGGAGAAATGAGCAGTTCTTC. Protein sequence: CASSVTGTSGRNEQFF.

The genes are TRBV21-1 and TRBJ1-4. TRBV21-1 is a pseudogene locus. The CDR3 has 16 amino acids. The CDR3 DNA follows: TGTGCCAGCATTCGGAGGGGACGCAGGTCGGATGAAAAACTGTTTTTT. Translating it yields CASIRRGRRSDEKLFF.

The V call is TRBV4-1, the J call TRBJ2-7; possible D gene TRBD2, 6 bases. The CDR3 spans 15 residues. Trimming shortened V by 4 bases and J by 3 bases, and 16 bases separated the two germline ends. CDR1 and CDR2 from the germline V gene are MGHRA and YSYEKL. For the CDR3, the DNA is TGCGCCAGCAGCCCGATAGGGAGGACTAACTACGAGCAGTACTTC. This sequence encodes CASSPIGRTNYEQYF.

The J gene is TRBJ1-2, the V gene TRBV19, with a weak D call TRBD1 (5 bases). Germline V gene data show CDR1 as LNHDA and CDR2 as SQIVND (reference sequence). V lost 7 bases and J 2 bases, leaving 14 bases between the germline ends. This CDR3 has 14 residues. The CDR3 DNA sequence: TGTGCCAGTACCCGGGGAGGGGCGAACTATGGCTACACCTTC. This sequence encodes CASTRGGANYGYTF.

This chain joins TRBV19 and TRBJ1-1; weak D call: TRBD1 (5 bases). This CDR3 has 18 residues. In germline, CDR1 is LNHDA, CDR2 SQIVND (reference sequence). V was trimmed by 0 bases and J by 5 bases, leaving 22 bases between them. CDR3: CASSIELIPGRRGTEAFF. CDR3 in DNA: TGTGCCAGTAGTATAGAGCTAATACCGGGACGACGAGGAACTGAAGCTTTCTTT.

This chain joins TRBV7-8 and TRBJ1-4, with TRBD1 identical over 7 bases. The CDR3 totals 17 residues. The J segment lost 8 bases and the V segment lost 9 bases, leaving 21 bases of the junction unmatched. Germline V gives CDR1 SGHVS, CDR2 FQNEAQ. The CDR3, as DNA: TGTGCCAGTGGGTCCCGGACAGGCGAGATCGGTCGGGAAAAACTGTTTTTT. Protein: CASGSRTGEIGREKLFF.

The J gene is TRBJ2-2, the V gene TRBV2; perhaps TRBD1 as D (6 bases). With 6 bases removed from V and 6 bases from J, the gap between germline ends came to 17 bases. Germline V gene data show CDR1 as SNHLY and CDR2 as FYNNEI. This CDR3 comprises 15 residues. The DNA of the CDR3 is TGTGCCAGCAGGAGGAGAGCTACAGGGCCCGGGGAGCTGTTTTTT. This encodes CASRRRATGPGELFF.

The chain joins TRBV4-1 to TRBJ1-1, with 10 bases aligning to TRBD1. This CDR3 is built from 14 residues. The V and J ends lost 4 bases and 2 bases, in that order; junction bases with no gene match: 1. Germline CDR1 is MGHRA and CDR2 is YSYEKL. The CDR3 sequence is CASSLTGGNTEAFF. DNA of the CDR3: TGCGCCAGCAGCCTGACAGGGGGCAACACTGAAGCTTTCTTT.

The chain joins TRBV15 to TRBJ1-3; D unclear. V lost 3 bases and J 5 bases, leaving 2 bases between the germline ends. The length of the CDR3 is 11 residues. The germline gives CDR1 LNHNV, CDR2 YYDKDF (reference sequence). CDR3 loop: CATSSRNTIYF. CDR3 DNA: TGTGCCACCAGCAGCCGAAACACCATATATTTT.